The clone carrying this TCR beta chain occurred a few times. TCRdb processed the PCR reads anew with MiXCR; each CDR3 protein has one entry. The table records 79,000 or so distinct CDR3 sequences, approximately 54% of them present only once. The data stem from a study of CDR3 diversity in severe acne. Germline V gene sequence: CDR1 SEHNR, CDR2 FQNEAQ (reference sequence). This CDR3 is 16 amino acids long. Trimming removed 5 bases from V and 0 bases from J; junction bases left unmatched: 8. The TCR comes from a male donor with severe acne vulgaris. The chain recombines TRBV7-9 with TRBJ1-1; 8 nucleotides line up with TRBD1. What was sequenced was blood. The CDR3 DNA follows: TGTGCCAGCAGCCCCGGGGCAGGGGGCATGAACACTGAAGCTTTCTTT. It specifies CASSPGAGGMNTEAFF.